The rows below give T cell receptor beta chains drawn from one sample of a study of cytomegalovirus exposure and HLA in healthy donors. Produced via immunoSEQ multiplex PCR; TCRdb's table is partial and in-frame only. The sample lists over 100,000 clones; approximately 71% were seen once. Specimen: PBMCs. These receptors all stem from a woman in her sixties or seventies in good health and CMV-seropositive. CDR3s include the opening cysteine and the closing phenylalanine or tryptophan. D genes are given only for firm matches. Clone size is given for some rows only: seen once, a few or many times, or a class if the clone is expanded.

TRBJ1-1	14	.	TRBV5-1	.	TGCGCCAGCAGCTTCGACAGACGGAACACTGAAGCTTTCTTT	CASSFDRRNTEAFF
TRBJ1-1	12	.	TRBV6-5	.	TGTGCCAGCAGGTCCCGGAGGACTGAAGCTTTCTTT	CASRSRRTEAFF
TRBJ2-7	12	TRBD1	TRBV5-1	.	TGCGCCAGCAGCTCGACAGGGCACGAGCAGTACTTC	CASSSTGHEQYF
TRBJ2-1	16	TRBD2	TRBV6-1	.	TGTGCCAGCAGTGAACCGGAGGGAGGGCGGTACAATGAGCAGTTCTTC	CASSEPEGGRYNEQFF
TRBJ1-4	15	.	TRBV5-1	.	TGCGCCAGCACCCTTGGTGGGGGGGCCCAAGAAAAACTGTTTTTT	CASTLGGGAQEKLFF
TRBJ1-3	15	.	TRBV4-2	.	TGTGCCAGCAGCCCCGGGGGGGGTCAGGTCGGCACCATATATTTT	CASSPGGGQVGTIYF
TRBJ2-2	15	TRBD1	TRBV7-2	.	TGTGCCAGCAGCTCGAACAGGGGGAACACCGGGGAGCTGTTTTTT	CASSSNRGNTGELFF
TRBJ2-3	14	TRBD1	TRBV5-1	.	TGCGCCAGCAGCTTCGGGACAGGGACAGATACGCAGTATTTT	CASSFGTGTDTQYF
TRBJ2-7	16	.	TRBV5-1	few	TGCGCCAGCACCTTCGACTCCGGGACTCTTGCCTACGAGCAGTACTTC	CASTFDSGTLAYEQYF
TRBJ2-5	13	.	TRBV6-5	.	TGTGCCAGCAGTTACCCAGGTTCGGAGACCCAGTACTTC	CASSYPGSETQYF
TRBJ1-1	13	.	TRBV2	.	TGTGCCAGCAGTGAGCAGGCGGGGACTGAAGCTTTCTTT	CASSEQAGTEAFF
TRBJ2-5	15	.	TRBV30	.	TGTGCCTGGAGTATTTTAACGGGGTTGGGCGAGACCCAGTACTTC	CAWSILTGLGETQYF
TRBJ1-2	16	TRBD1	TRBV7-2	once	TGTGCCAGCAGCTTAATCGGGACAGGGGGAGACTATGGCTACACCTTC	CASSLIGTGGDYGYTF
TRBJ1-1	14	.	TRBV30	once	TGTGCCTGGAGTGTACACCCGGGAAACACTGAAGCTTTCTTT	CAWSVHPGNTEAFF
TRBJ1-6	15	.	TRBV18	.	TGTGCCAGCTCACCGTCTAGCCTTGATAATTCACCCCTCCACTTT	CASSPSSLDNSPLHF
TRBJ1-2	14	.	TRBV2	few	TGTGCCAGCAGTGAAGAACAGGGTCACTATGGCTACACCTTC	CASSEEQGHYGYTF
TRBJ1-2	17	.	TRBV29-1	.	TGCAGCGTAGATAAAAGCCCGAGCGGAGCTGCTAACTATGGCTACACCTTC	CSVDKSPSGAANYGYTF
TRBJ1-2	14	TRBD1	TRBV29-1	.	TGCAGCGTTGCCATACAGGGGGACGGCTATGGCTACACCTTC	CSVAIQGDGYGYTF
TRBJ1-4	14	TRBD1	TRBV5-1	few	TGCGCCAGCAGCTTGGAACACAGGGGGGGGGAACTGTTTTTT	CASSLEHRGGELFF
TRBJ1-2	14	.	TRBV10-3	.	TGTGCCATCAGTGGAGACAGCTCTAACTATGGCTACACCTTC	CAISGDSSNYGYTF
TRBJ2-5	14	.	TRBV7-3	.	TGTGCCAGCAGCTCCTGGGCCAACGGAGAGACCCAGTACTTC	CASSSWANGETQYF
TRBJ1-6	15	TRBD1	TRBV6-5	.	TGTGCCAGCAGTTTCGCCCCAACAGGGGATTCACCCCTCCACTTT	CASSFAPTGDSPLHF
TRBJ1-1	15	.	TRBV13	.	TGTGCCAGCAGCAAACCGGGACACAGGAACACTGAAGCTTTCTTT	CASSKPGHRNTEAFF
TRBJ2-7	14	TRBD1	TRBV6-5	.	TGTGCCAGCAGTGCGGACAGGGGGACGCGCGAGCAGTACTTC	CASSADRGTREQYF
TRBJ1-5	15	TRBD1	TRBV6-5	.	TGTGCCAGTCAACCGGGACAGGGGGTCTGGGGGACCCAGCATTTT	CASQPGQGVWGTQHF
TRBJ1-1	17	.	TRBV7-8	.	TGTGCCAGCAGCCTCTTAGGGAGGGAGGCACCGAACACTGAAGCTTTCTTT	CASSLLGREAPNTEAFF
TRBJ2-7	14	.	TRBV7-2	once	TGTGCCAGCAGCCCCTTCCGGTCCTCCTACGAGCAGTACTTC	CASSPFRSSYEQYF
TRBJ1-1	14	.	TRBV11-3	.	TGTGCCAGCAGCTTACAGGGAGGTGTCGGTGAAGCTTTCTTT	CASSLQGGVGEAFF
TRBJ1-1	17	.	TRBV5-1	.	TGCGCCAGCAGCTTGCGGGCAGGGGAAGGGATGAACACTGAAGCTTTCTTT	CASSLRAGEGMNTEAFF
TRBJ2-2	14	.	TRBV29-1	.	TGCAGCGTGCATCGGGGTCAGAACACCGGGGAGCTGTTTTTT	CSVHRGQNTGELFF
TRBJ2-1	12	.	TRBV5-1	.	TGCGCCAGCAGGCGGGACTCAATAGAGCAGTTCTTC	CASRRDSIEQFF
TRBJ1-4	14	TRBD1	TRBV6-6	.	TGTGCCAGCAGTCGGGACAGGGCTCTGGAAAAGCTGTTTTTT	CASSRDRALEKLFF
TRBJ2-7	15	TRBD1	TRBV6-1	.	TGTGCCAGCCAAAACCGACAGGGGGGTTTCGGGGAGCAGTACTTC	CASQNRQGGFGEQYF
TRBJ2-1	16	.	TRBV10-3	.	TGTGCCATCAGTGAGTTGGGGGGGCTAACGTACAATGAGCAGTTCTTC	CAISELGGLTYNEQFF
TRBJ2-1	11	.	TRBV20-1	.	TGCAGTGCGGTCAGGATGAATGAGCAGTTCTTC	CSAVRMNEQFF
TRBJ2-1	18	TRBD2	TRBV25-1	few	TGTGCCAGCAGTGCCCTCAGCTGGGGGACTACTAGGAAGAATGAGCAGTTCTTC	CASSALSWGTTRKNEQFF
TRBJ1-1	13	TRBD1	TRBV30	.	TGTGCCTGGAGTAACAGGGGGGGCACTGAAGCTTTCTTT	CAWSNRGGTEAFF
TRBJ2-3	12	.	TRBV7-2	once	TGTGCCAGCAGCCGAGGGCCAGATACGCAGTATTTT	CASSRGPDTQYF
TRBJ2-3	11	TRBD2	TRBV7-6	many	TGTGCCAGCAGCTTCGGGGGGGAGCAGTATTTT	CASSFGGEQYF
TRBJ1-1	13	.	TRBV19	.	TGTGCCAGTAGTATGGGGCCCCGAAGTGAAGCTTTCTTT	CASSMGPRSEAFF
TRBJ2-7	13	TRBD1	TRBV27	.	TGTGCCAGCCGAAGGGGACAGGGGTGGGAGCAGTACTTC	CASRRGQGWEQYF
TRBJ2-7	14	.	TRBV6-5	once	TGTGCCAGCAGTTACGGGACACCCCTCGGCGAGCAGTACTTC	CASSYGTPLGEQYF
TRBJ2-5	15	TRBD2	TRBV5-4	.	TGTGCCAGCAGCTTTAGCGGGGGGGCCTTGGAGACCCAGTACTTC	CASSFSGGALETQYF
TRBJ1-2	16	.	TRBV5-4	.	TGTGCCAGCACCTCCGGCCGGGACACACATAACTATGGCTACACCTTC	CASTSGRDTHNYGYTF
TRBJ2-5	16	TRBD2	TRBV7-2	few	TGTGCCAGCAGCTTAGTCGCGGGGGGGCGGTCGGAGACCCAGTACTTC	CASSLVAGGRSETQYF
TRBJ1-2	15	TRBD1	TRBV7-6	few	TGTGCCAGCAGCCCCCGCCCGACAGGGGACTATGGCTACACCTTC	CASSPRPTGDYGYTF
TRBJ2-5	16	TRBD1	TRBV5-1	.	TGCGCCAGCCGTACACAGACAGGGGCGGGTGGGGAGACCCAGTACTTC	CASRTQTGAGGETQYF
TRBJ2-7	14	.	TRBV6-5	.	TGTGCCAGCACCAAACAGGAGGGAATCGACGAGCAGTACTTC	CASTKQEGIDEQYF
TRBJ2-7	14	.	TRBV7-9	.	TGTGCCAGCAGCTTGGGCGGGGCGATCTACGAGCAGTACTTC	CASSLGGAIYEQYF
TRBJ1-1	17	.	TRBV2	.	TGTGCCAGCACCGTCTCCGGGCAGGGGATTTGGGACACTGAAGCTTTCTTT	CASTVSGQGIWDTEAFF
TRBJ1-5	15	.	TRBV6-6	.	TGTGCCAGCAGCCCAGCTAAGGAGATACGGCAGCCCCAGCATTTT	CASSPAKEIRQPQHF
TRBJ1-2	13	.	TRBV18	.	TGTGCCAGCTCACCATCTCTCGAGGTGGGCTACACCTTC	CASSPSLEVGYTF
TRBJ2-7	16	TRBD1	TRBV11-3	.	TGTGCCAGCAGCTTAGGAGGGGACAGGGGCGCCGACGAGCAGTACTTC	CASSLGGDRGADEQYF
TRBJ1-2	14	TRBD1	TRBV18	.	TGTGCCAGCTCCCTGGACAGGGCGGGCTATGGCTACACCTTC	CASSLDRAGYGYTF
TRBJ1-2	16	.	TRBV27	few	TGTGCCAGCAGTTTATCGTATGGCAGGCCGGACTATGGCTACACCTTC	CASSLSYGRPDYGYTF
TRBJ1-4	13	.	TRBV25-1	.	TGTGCCAGCGGGGGAAGGGGGAATGAAAAACTGTTTTTT	CASGGRGNEKLFF
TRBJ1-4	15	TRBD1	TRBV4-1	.	TGCGCCAGCAGCTCGAGACAGGGGAGTGGTGAAAAACTGTTTTTT	CASSSRQGSGEKLFF
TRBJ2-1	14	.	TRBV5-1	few	TGCGCCAGCAGCTCCCGGGACGCAGGGGATGAGCAGTTCTTC	CASSSRDAGDEQFF
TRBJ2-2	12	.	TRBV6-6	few	TGTGCCAGCAGTTATTCTACCGGGGAGCTGTTTTTT	CASSYSTGELFF